This T cell receptor beta chain was identified during a study of tumor-infiltrating lymphocytes in oesophageal squamous cell carcinoma. MiXCR, run by TCRdb on the PCR reads, gives a single entry per CDR3 protein. The repertoire consists of roughly 18,000 distinct CDR3 sequences, with roughly 47% occurring once and the leading ten covering 29%. The source of this sequence is a male donor with esophageal squamous cell carcinoma. The sequenced sample consisted of esophageal tumor tissue.

CDR3 bases: TGTGCCAGCAGCAGATGGGACAGGCCCTCCTACGAGCAGTACTTC. It codes for CASSRWDRPSYEQYF. This chain links TRBV7-2 with TRBJ2-7; 8 positions match TRBD1. J lost 0 bases, V lost 5 bases, and 6 bases had no gene match. The CDR3 is 15 residues long. The germline CDR1 and CDR2 sequences are SGHTA and FQGNSA.